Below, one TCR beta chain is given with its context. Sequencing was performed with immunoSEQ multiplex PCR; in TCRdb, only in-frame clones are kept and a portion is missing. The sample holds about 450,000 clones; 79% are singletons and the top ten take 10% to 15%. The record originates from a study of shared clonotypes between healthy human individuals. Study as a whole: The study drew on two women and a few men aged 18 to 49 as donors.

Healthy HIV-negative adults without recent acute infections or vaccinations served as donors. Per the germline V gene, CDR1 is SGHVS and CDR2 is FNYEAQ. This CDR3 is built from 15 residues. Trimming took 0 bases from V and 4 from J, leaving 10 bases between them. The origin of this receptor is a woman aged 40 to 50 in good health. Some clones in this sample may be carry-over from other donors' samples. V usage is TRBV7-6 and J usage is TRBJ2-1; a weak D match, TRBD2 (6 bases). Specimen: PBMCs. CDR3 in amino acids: CASSLASGPYNEQFF. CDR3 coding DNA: TGTGCCAGCAGCTTAGCTAGCGGCCCGTACAATGAGCAGTTCTTC.